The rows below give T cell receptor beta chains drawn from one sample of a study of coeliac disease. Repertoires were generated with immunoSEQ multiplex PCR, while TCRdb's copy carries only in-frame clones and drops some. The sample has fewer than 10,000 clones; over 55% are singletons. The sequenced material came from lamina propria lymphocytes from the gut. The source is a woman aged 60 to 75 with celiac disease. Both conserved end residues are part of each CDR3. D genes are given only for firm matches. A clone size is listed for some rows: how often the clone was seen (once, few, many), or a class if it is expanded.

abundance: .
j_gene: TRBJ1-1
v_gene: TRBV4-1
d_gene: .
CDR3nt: TGCGCCAGCAGCTTCCGACAGGAGCTGAACACTGAAGCTTTCTTT
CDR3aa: CASSFRQELNTEAFF

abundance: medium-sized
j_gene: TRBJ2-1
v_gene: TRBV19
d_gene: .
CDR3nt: TGTGCCAGTAAAGGACTTGGCAATGAGCAGTTCTTC
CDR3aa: CASKGLGNEQFF

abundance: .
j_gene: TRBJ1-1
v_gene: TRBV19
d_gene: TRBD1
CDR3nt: TGTGCCAGTAGTGACCCGGACAGGGGCCAGAACACTGAAGCTTTCTTT
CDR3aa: CASSDPDRGQNTEAFF

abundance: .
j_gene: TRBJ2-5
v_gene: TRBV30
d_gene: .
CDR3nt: TGTGCCTGGAGTGTTTTAGTTAAAGAGACCCAGTACTTC
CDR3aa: CAWSVLVKETQYF

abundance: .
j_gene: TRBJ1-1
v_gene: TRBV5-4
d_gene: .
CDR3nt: TGTGCCAGCAGCTTGGCTTTAGGGGAAGTCACTGAAGCTTTCTTT
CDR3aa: CASSLALGEVTEAFF

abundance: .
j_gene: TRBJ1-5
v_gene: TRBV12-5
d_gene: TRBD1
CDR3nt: TGTGCTAGTGGTTTGGCACACTTGGACAGGGGGCAAAAGAATCAGCCCCAGCATTTT
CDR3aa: CASGLAHLDRGQKNQPQHF

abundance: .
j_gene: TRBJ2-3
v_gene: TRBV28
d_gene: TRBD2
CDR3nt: TGTGCCAGTAGCGGGAGGGCGGCAGATACGCAGTATTTT
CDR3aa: CASSGRAADTQYF

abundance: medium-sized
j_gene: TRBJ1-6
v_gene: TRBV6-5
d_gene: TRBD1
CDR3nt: TGTGCCAGCAGTTATAGTCAGGGGGCGGGATCACCCCTCCACTTT
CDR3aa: CASSYSQGAGSPLHF

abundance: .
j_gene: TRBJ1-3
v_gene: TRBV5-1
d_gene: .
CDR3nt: TGCGCCAGCAGCCCTAGACCCGGGACTGTCGGAAACACCATATATTTT
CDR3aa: CASSPRPGTVGNTIYF

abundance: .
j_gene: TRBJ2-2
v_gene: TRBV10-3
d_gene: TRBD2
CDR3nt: TGTGCCACCGCGGGGGGACAAGACACCGGGGAGCTGTTTTTT
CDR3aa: CATAGGQDTGELFF

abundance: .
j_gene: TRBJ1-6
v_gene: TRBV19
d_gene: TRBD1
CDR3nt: TGTGCCAGTAGGGAGACAGGGTCAAATTCACCCCTCCACTTT
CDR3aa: CASRETGSNSPLHF

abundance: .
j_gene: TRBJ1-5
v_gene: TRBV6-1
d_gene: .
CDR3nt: TGTGCCAGCAGTGAGGTCACTACTAGCAATCAGCCCCAGCATTTT
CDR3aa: CASSEVTTSNQPQHF

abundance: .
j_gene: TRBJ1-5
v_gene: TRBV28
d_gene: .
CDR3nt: TGTGCCAGCAGTTTACGGGATCAGCCCCAGCATTTT
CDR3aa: CASSLRDQPQHF

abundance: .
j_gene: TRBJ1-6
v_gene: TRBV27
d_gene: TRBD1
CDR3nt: TGTGCCAGCAGTTTGGACAGGGCTTATTCACCCCTCCACTTT
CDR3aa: CASSLDRAYSPLHF

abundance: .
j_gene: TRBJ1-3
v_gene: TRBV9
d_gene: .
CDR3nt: TGTGCCAGCAGCGTTACAGGGTCCTCTGGAAACACCATATATTTT
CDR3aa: CASSVTGSSGNTIYF

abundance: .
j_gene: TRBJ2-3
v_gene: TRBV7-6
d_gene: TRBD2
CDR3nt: TGTGCCAGCAGCTCGACTAGCGGGATCTCAGATACGCAGTATTTT
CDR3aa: CASSSTSGISDTQYF

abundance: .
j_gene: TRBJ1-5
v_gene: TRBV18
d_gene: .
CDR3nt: TGTGCCAGCTCACCAGGATGGCAGGCAAATCAGCCCCAGCATTTT
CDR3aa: CASSPGWQANQPQHF

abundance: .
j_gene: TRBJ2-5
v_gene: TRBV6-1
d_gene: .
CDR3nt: TGTGCCAGCAGTGAAGGAGGGAGAGACCGAGGGACCCAGTACTTC
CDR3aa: CASSEGGRDRGTQYF

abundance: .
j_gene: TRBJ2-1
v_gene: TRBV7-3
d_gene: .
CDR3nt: TGTGCCAGCAGCTCTCACTTGAGCTCCTACAATGAGCAGTTCTTC
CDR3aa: CASSSHLSSYNEQFF

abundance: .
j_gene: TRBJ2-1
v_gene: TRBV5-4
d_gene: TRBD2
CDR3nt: TGTGCCAGCAGTTACGGGGGGGCCCTTGAGCAGTTCTTC
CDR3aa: CASSYGGALEQFF

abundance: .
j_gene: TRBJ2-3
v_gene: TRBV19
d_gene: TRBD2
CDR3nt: TGTGCCAGTAGTTCGGGAGGAAGCACAGATACGCAGTATTTT
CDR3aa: CASSSGGSTDTQYF

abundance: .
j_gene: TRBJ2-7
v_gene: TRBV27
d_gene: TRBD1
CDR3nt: TGTGCCAGCAGTCCTGGGACAGGGCTGCACGAGCAGTACTTC
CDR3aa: CASSPGTGLHEQYF

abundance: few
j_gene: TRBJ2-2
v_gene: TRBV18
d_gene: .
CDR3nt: TGTGCCAGCCAACGAGGCAGAAACACCGGGGAGCTGTTTTTT
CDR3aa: CASQRGRNTGELFF

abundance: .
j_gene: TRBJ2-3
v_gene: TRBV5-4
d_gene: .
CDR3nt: TGTGCCAGCAGCTTCTACACAGATACGCAGTATTTT
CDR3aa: CASSFYTDTQYF

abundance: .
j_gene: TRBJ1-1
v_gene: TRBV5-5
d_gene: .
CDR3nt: TGTGCCAGCAGCCCGTGGACAACTAACACTGAAGCTTTCTTT
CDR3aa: CASSPWTTNTEAFF

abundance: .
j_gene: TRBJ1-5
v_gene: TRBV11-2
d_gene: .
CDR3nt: TGTGCCAGCAGCTTAGATCCCGGTTCCAATCAGCCCCAGCATTTT
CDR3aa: CASSLDPGSNQPQHF

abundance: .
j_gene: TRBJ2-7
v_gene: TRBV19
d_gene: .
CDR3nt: TGTGCCAGTAGTTCCCGGCAGCGCTCCTACGAGCAGTACTTC
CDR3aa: CASSSRQRSYEQYF

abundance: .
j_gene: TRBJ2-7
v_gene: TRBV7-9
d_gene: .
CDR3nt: TGTGCCAGCAGCACAGCCTACGAGCAGTACTTC
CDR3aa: CASSTAYEQYF

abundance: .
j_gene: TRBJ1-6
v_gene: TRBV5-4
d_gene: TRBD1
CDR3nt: TGTGCCAGCAGCCTCGGGACAGGGAGACTGAATTCACCCCTCCACTTT
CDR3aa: CASSLGTGRLNSPLHF

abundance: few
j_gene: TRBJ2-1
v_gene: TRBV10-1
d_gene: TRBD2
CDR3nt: TGCGCCAGCTCCGGACTAGCGGGAGGGACGAGCTCCTACAATGAGCAGTTCTTC
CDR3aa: CASSGLAGGTSSYNEQFF

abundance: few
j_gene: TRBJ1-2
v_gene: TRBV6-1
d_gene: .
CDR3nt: TGTGCCAGCGGTGACGGTCTGGGCTACACCTTC
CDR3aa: CASGDGLGYTF

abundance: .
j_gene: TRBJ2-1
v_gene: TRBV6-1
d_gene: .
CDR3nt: TGTGCCAGCAGGGTCAGCGGATACAATGAGCAGTTCTTC
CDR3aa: CASRVSGYNEQFF